These T cell receptor beta chains were read from a single sample in a study of shared clonotypes between healthy human individuals. Produced via immunoSEQ multiplex PCR; TCRdb's table is partial and in-frame only. This table has 2 million to 2.5 million clones, 85% to 95% appearing once. Sequencing was carried out using naive CD8+ T cells from PBMCs. The receptors originated from a man younger than 30 in good health. Some clones in this sample may be carry-over from other donors' samples. CDR3s include the opening cysteine and the closing phenylalanine or tryptophan. The D gene is left open where the match is weak. Expanded clones are given a class, and other clones once, few, many or no size at all.

j_gene | v_gene | d_gene | abundance | CDR3nt | CDR3aa
TRBJ2-7 | TRBV6-1 | NA | NA | TGTGCCAGCAGTGAACGTGGGGCATCCTTCTACGAGCAGTACTTC | CASSERGASFYEQYF
TRBJ1-1 | TRBV27 | NA | NA | TGTGCCAGCGTTCGATGGCTTGAAGCTTTCTTT | CASVRWLEAFF
TRBJ1-2 | TRBV25-1 | NA | NA | TGTGCCAGCAGTGTGGGGAAGGCCTATGGCTACACCTTC | CASSVGKAYGYTF
TRBJ1-1 | TRBV7-9 | NA | NA | TGTGCCAGCAGCTTAGGGGCGGGTGAAGCTTTCTTT | CASSLGAGEAFF
TRBJ2-7 | TRBV9 | NA | NA | TGTGCCAGCAGCGCCCGGGGAATCATCCACGAGCAGTACTTC | CASSARGIIHEQYF
TRBJ2-4 | TRBV27 | NA | once | TGTGCCAGCAGTTTATCGGCGGGGGCGCAAAACATTCAGTACTTC | CASSLSAGAQNIQYF
TRBJ2-1 | TRBV19 | TRBD1 | once | TGTGCCAGTAGTATCGGGACAGCTAACAATGAGCAGTTCTTC | CASSIGTANNEQFF
TRBJ1-1 | TRBV6-1 | NA | once | TGTGCCAGCAGTGACGGACGGAACACTGAAGCTTTCTTT | CASSDGRNTEAFF
TRBJ2-3 | TRBV7-8 | TRBD2 | NA | TGTGCCAGCAGCTTAGGACTAGCGGGAGGGGGAGGCACAGATACGCAGTATTTT | CASSLGLAGGGGTDTQYF
TRBJ2-7 | TRBV6-1 | NA | NA | TGTGCCAGCAGTGAAGTTAAATTCCAAACCTACGAGCAGTACTTC | CASSEVKFQTYEQYF
TRBJ1-5 | TRBV4-1 | NA | once | TGCGCCAGCAGCCAGACAGAAATCATGGCCCAGCATTTT | CASSQTEIMAQHF
TRBJ2-1 | TRBV10-3 | TRBD1 | NA | TGTGCCACCGGACAGGACAATGAGCAGTTCTTC | CATGQDNEQFF
TRBJ1-2 | TRBV28 | NA | once | TGTGCCAGCAGTATAAACTCGGGTCCTGGCTACACCTTC | CASSINSGPGYTF
TRBJ2-7 | TRBV7-9 | TRBD1 | NA | TGTGCCAGCAGCTTTTCACAGGGGATAGTCCACGAGCAGTACTTC | CASSFSQGIVHEQYF
TRBJ1-1 | TRBV5-1 | TRBD1 | NA | TGCGCCAGCAGCCCCTGGGACAGTATGAACACTGAAGCTTTCTTT | CASSPWDSMNTEAFF
TRBJ2-1 | TRBV11-2 | TRBD1 | NA | TGTGCCAGCAGCTTAGCGGGGACAGGGGCCAATGAGCAGTTCTTC | CASSLAGTGANEQFF
TRBJ2-7 | TRBV9 | NA | NA | TGTGCCAGCAGCGTAGTTGGGCTCCTTCGGGTTACCTACGAGCAGTACTTC | CASSVVGLLRVTYEQYF
TRBJ1-5 | TRBV5-1 | NA | NA | TGCGCCAGCAGCTTGGACAGGGATAGCAATCAGCCCCAGCATTTT | CASSLDRDSNQPQHF
TRBJ1-1 | TRBV5-6 | NA | few | TGTGCCTCGCAGGAGGGTAACACTGAAGCTTTCTTT | CASQEGNTEAFF
TRBJ1-5 | TRBV5-3 | NA | NA | TGTGCCAGAAGCTTGGAGGCAGGGGCAATCGAGCCCCAGCATTTT | CARSLEAGAIEPQHF
TRBJ1-5 | TRBV28 | NA | NA | TGTGCCAGCAGTTCCGGGATGATCTACAATCAGCCCCAGCATTTT | CASSSGMIYNQPQHF
TRBJ1-1 | TRBV18 | NA | NA | TGTGCCAGCTCACCCGGACAGAACACTGAAGCTTTCTTT | CASSPGQNTEAFF
TRBJ2-1 | TRBV28 | NA | NA | TGTGCCAGCAGGCCGGCCGCAAATGAGCAGTTCTTC | CASRPAANEQFF
TRBJ2-7 | TRBV10-2 | TRBD2 | NA | TGCGCCAGTACGGGACTAGTGGGTTACGAGCAGTACTTC | CASTGLVGYEQYF
TRBJ2-7 | TRBV27 | TRBD1 | few | TGTGCCAGCAGTTCCCGGGACAGAGCCTACGAGCAGTACTTC | CASSSRDRAYEQYF
TRBJ2-1 | TRBV9 | NA | once | TGTGCCAGCAGCACACTCCCGGACAATGAGCAGTTCTTC | CASSTLPDNEQFF
TRBJ2-6 | TRBV27 | TRBD1 | NA | TGTGCCAGCAGTACCAGGGACAGGGGTTACGGGGCCAACGTCCTGACTTTC | CASSTRDRGYGANVLTF
TRBJ1-2 | TRBV7-2 | NA | NA | TGTGCCAGCAGGCCTACCGTGGACAGATCTAACTATGGCTACACCTTC | CASRPTVDRSNYGYTF
TRBJ2-2 | TRBV9 | NA | NA | TGTGCCAGCAGCGTAGTTGGAGCCAGGGACACCGGGGAGCTGTTTTTT | CASSVVGARDTGELFF
TRBJ2-3 | TRBV10-1 | NA | NA | TGCGCCAGCAGTGAGTCGGGGACTGGATTCACAGATACGCAGTATTTT | CASSESGTGFTDTQYF
TRBJ2-7 | TRBV19 | NA | NA | TGTGCCAGTAGTAAGGGCGGGATCTCCTACGAGCAGTACTTC | CASSKGGISYEQYF
TRBJ2-7 | TRBV27 | TRBD2 | NA | TGTGCCAGCAGTTTCATATCGCGGGAGGGGTCCTACGAGCAGTACTTC | CASSFISREGSYEQYF
TRBJ2-1 | TRBV6-5 | NA | NA | TGTGCCAGCAGTTATGGATCATCAGGCAATGAGCAGTTCTTC | CASSYGSSGNEQFF
TRBJ2-7 | TRBV7-9 | NA | NA | TGTGCCAGCAGCTACCCTAGGGCCCCAACCTACGAGCAGTACTTC | CASSYPRAPTYEQYF
TRBJ2-3 | TRBV27 | NA | NA | TGTGCCAGCAGTTATTCCACAGATACGCAGTATTTT | CASSYSTDTQYF
TRBJ1-1 | TRBV6-1 | NA | NA | TGTGCCAGCAGCGCCGGGGGTGAAGCTTTCTTT | CASSAGGEAFF
TRBJ1-2 | TRBV29-1 | NA | NA | TGCAGCGTTGAATCGGGCCAGTGGGTCGATGGCTACACCTTC | CSVESGQWVDGYTF
TRBJ1-2 | TRBV13 | NA | NA | TGTGCCAGCAGCACAGGGAGGGGGAACTATGGCTACACCTTC | CASSTGRGNYGYTF
TRBJ2-6 | TRBV9 | TRBD2 | NA | TGTGCCAGCAGCGTAGCCGTAGGCCTAGCGGCCGCTATCGGGGCCAACGTCCTGACTTTC | CASSVAVGLAAAIGANVLTF
TRBJ2-2 | TRBV30 | NA | NA | TGTGCCTGGACCAACAGGGACCCGAGGGGTTCCGGGGAGCTGTTTTTT | CAWTNRDPRGSGELFF
TRBJ1-1 | TRBV15 | NA | NA | TGTGCCACCAGCAGTAACGGGAATTTGAACACTGAAGCTTTCTTT | CATSSNGNLNTEAFF
TRBJ2-1 | TRBV9 | NA | NA | TGTGCCAGCAGCGTCTTTCCAGCGGGCCTCTACAATGAGCAGTTCTTC | CASSVFPAGLYNEQFF
TRBJ1-2 | TRBV15 | TRBD1 | once | TGTGCCACCAGCGGCAACAGGGGGCCGTCCTATGGCTACACCTTC | CATSGNRGPSYGYTF
TRBJ1-1 | TRBV28 | NA | NA | TGTGCCAGCAGTTTCCGGGATACTTCTGAAGCTTTCTTT | CASSFRDTSEAFF
TRBJ2-2 | TRBV11-2 | NA | NA | TGTGCCAGCAGCTTAGATTATCCGGGGTTCACCGGGGAGCTGTTTTTT | CASSLDYPGFTGELFF
TRBJ2-1 | TRBV7-6 | NA | NA | TGTGCCAGCAGCCCCCCAGGGGCCAGCTACAATGAGCAGTTCTTC | CASSPPGASYNEQFF
TRBJ2-3 | TRBV28 | NA | NA | TGTGCCAGCAGTTTATGGCAGGGGCAGGGGAGCACAGATACGCAGTATTTT | CASSLWQGQGSTDTQYF
TRBJ2-7 | TRBV29-1 | TRBD1 | NA | TGCAGCGCCACCGGGACAGGGTTCTACGAGCAGTACTTC | CSATGTGFYEQYF
TRBJ1-2 | TRBV21-1 | NA | once | TGTGCCAGCATCCATCCCCCAGGGGTTATCTATGGCTACACCTTC | CASIHPPGVIYGYTF
TRBJ2-7 | TRBV10-2 | NA | NA | TGCGCCAGCAGTGGAATAAGGAGTGACGAGCAGTACTTC | CASSGIRSDEQYF
TRBJ2-7 | TRBV5-1 | TRBD1 | NA | TGCGCCAGCAGCTTAAAGGACAGGGGATCCTACGAGCAGTACTTC | CASSLKDRGSYEQYF
TRBJ1-3 | TRBV7-9 | NA | once | TGTGCCAGCAGCTTAGGGGATGTAATTACCTTAAACACCATATATTTT | CASSLGDVITLNTIYF
TRBJ1-2 | TRBV5-4 | TRBD1 | NA | TGTGCCAGCAGCTCAGACAGGGGGCGGGATGGCTACACCTTC | CASSSDRGRDGYTF
TRBJ2-1 | TRBV27 | TRBD1 | NA | TGTGCCAGTCACCAGGACAGGGTCTACAATGAGCAGTTCTTC | CASHQDRVYNEQFF
TRBJ2-5 | TRBV13 | NA | NA | TGTGCCAGCAGCTTAGGCCGCTACAGCCCTGGGGCCCAGTACTTC | CASSLGRYSPGAQYF
TRBJ2-2 | TRBV15 | NA | once | TGTGCCACCAGCAGAGAACTCAGCAGGGGGGCAGGCGGGGAGCTGTTTTTT | CATSRELSRGAGGELFF